These 27 T cell receptor beta chains were sequenced from one sample in a study of OX40 agonist ivuxolimab in advanced cancers. The table came from immunoSEQ multiplex PCR; TCRdb's copy has only in-frame clones and leaves some out. Of more than 60,000 clones listed, roughly nine tenths are singletons. The sample here was CD4+ or CD8+ T cells sorted from blood, taken in a trial of the OX40 agonist ivuxolimab. The receptors stem from an adult with an advanced solid tumor such as melanoma, head and neck, liver or kidney cancer.

The chain recombines TRBV27 with TRBJ2-7; D ambiguous. The CDR3 is 13 residues long. From germline, CDR1 is MNHEY and CDR2 SMNVEV (reference sequence). V lost 3 bases, J lost 2 bases, and 8 bases lay in between. CDR3 coding DNA: TGTGCCAGCAGTTTTACGGCTGCCTACGAGCAGTACTTC. It codes for CASSFTAAYEQYF.

This clone has only one observation. This chain joins TRBV28 and TRBJ2-3, with 9 bases lining up with TRBD2. Looked up from germline, CDR1 is MDHEN and CDR2 is SYDVKM. The CDR3 is made up of 15 amino acids. With V trimmed by 8 bases and J by 6 bases, 12 bases remained unmatched. The CDR3 sequence: CASRPLAGGGDTQYF. In DNA form, the CDR3 reads TGTGCCAGCCGCCCGCTCGCGGGAGGGGGGGATACGCAGTATTTT.

J is TRBJ2-1 and V is TRBV7-9, with TRBD2 matching over 11 bases. Trimming removed 0 bases from V and 6 bases from J; junction bases left unmatched: 10. CDR1 and CDR2 from the germline V gene are SEHNR and FQNEAQ (reference sequence). The CDR3 covers 18 residues. The CDR3 DNA follows: TGTGCCAGCAGCTTAGCGCGAACTAGCGGGAGTAGTGGCAATGAGCAGTTCTTC. Its translation: CASSLARTSGSSGNEQFF.

The V and J genes are TRBV5-1 and TRBJ2-7; no clear D. Germline V gene data show CDR1 as SGHRS and CDR2 as YFSETQ. Trimming removed 4 bases from V and 0 bases from J, with 14 bases in between. CDR3 size: 15 residues. The CDR3 DNA is TGCGCCAGCAGCCCCTATCTTGGCCTCTCCTACGAGCAGTACTTC. Amino acids: CASSPYLGLSYEQYF.

The chain combines TRBV2 with TRBJ2-1, with D tentatively TRBD2 (5 bases). Deletions cut 8 bases from V and 4 bases from J, with 9 bases between. The CDR3 consists of 12 residues. The germline gives CDR1 SNHLY, CDR2 FYNNEI. Here the CDR3 reads CASREGYNEQFF. CDR3 DNA sequence: TGTGCCAGCCGCGAGGGTTACAATGAGCAGTTCTTC. Drawing the rest from reference TRBV2 and TRBJ2-1, the complete variable domain is EPEVTQTPSHQVTQMGQEVILRCVPISNHLYFYWYRQILGQKVEFLVSFYNNEISEKSEIFDDQFSVERPDGSNFTLKIRSTKLEDSAMYFCASREGYNEQFFGPGTRLTVL.

This clone was seen just once. The V and J genes are TRBV27 and TRBJ1-2, with D hard to call. The CDR3 has 16 residues. CDR1 is MNHEY and CDR2 is SMNVEV in the germline V gene (reference sequence). V lost 0 bases and J lost 3, with 14 bases in between. DNA for the CDR3: TGTGCCAGCAGTTTATCGGAAATGACTAGCCACTATGGCTACACCTTC. Translation gives CASSLSEMTSHYGYTF.

This chain uses TRBV2 with TRBJ2-5; TRBD2 matches 8 bases. Germline trimming cut 7 bases from V and 10 bases from J; bases unmatched to any gene: 14. Germline CDR1 is SNHLY and CDR2 is FYNNEI. This CDR3 is built from 14 residues. CDR3 protein: CASTPSGGGIDQYF. CDR3 coding DNA: TGTGCCAGCACTCCATCCGGGGGGGGTATAGACCAGTACTTC.

The V and J genes are TRBV30 and TRBJ1-6; 9 positions agree with TRBD1. Germline values: CDR1 GTSNPN, CDR2 SVGIG (reference sequence). The CDR3 spans 18 residues. V lost 3 bases to trimming and J lost 7 bases; unmatched junction nucleotides: 16. The CDR3 DNA sequence: TGTGCCTGGAGGCCCGGGACAGGGAATCGGCATATAAATTCACCCCTCCACTTT. Amino acid sequence: CAWRPGTGNRHINSPLHF.

This sequence joins TRBV6-5 and TRBJ2-7; D not resolved. Per germline, CDR1 MNHEY and CDR2 SVGAGI. Trimming took 2 bases from V and 0 from J, leaving 11 bases between them. The CDR3 is 15 amino acids. The CDR3 is CASSYGFPASYEQYF. The CDR3 DNA follows: TGTGCCAGCAGTTACGGGTTTCCGGCCTCCTACGAGCAGTACTTC.

In nucleotides, the CDR3 is TGTGCCAGCAGCCAACTAACGCACTACGAGCAGTACTTC. Translated: CASSQLTHYEQYF. The rearrangement uses TRBV14 and TRBJ2-7; D unclear. The CDR3 extends over 13 amino acids. Germline CDR1 is SGHDN and CDR2 is FVKESK. With 2 bases removed from V and 3 bases from J, the gap between germline ends came to 8 bases.

Written as DNA, the CDR3 is TGCGCCAGCAGCCCGGACATCGGCCCCTACGAGCAGTACTTC. Protein sequence: CASSPDIGPYEQYF. J is TRBJ2-7 and V is TRBV4-1; the D gene is possibly TRBD1 (5 bases). The CDR3 contains 14 residues. The germline gives CDR1 MGHRA, CDR2 YSYEKL. Trimming shortened V by 4 bases and J by 2 bases, and 12 bases separated the two germline ends.

This chain links TRBV5-4 with TRBJ2-7, with TRBD1 matching 8 bases. V was clipped by 3 bases and J by 3 bases; unmatched bases: 8. Germline-derived CDR1 and CDR2 are SGHNT and YYREEE (reference sequence). CDR3 length: 15 amino acids. In DNA, the CDR3 is TGTGCCAGCAGCTCAATCCGGACAGGGATCTACGAGCAGTACTTC. Its protein product is CASSSIRTGIYEQYF.

The genes are TRBV29-1 and TRBJ2-7, with TRBD1 as a possible D gene (7 bases). This CDR3 spans 15 amino acids. Between the trimmed V and J ends, which lost 0 bases and 2 bases, there was a span of 14 bases. From germline, CDR1 is SQVTM and CDR2 ANQGSEA. CDR3 region: CSVEERRGPTYEQYF. CDR3 DNA sequence: TGCAGCGTTGAAGAGAGGAGGGGGCCGACCTACGAGCAGTACTTC.

The rearrangement links TRBV5-1 to TRBJ1-1, with unresolved D. Germline CDR1 SGHRS, CDR2 YFSETQ. This CDR3 has 14 amino acids. V was clipped by 1 base and J by 1 base, with 8 bases between them. CDR3: CASSLKSPNTEAFF. CDR3 nucleotide sequence: TGCGCCAGCAGCTTGAAATCCCCGAACACTGAAGCTTTCTTT.

The chain uses TRBV27 and TRBJ2-3, with TRBD2 identical over 12 bases. In germline, CDR1 is MNHEY, CDR2 SMNVEV (reference sequence). The CDR3 is 16 residues long. V trimming: 7 bases; J trimming: 6 bases; junction bases outside the gene matches: 11. CDR3 residues: CASTKRGLAGSDTQYF. CDR3 bases: TGTGCCAGCACCAAGCGCGGACTAGCGGGAAGCGATACGCAGTATTTT.

This clone was seen a single time. V usage is TRBV29-1 and J usage is TRBJ2-4, with 7 bases lining up with TRBD1. The CDR3 is made up of 14 amino acids. CDR1 and CDR2 (germline): SQVTM, ANQGSEA. V shed 7 bases and J 3 bases; nucleotides not matched to a gene: 9. The CDR3 sequence: CSGLSRDSKNIQYF. CDR3 sequence (DNA): TGCAGCGGGTTAAGCCGGGACAGCAAAAACATTCAGTACTTC.

This sequence joins TRBV5-1 and TRBJ2-2; no firm D call. Germline V lookup: CDR1 SGHRS, CDR2 YFSETQ. The CDR3 has 16 residues. The V gene lost 1 base and the J gene lost 4 bases, with 14 bases spanning the gap. For the CDR3, the DNA is TGCGCCAGCAGCTTGTTTAGTCTGAGTAGCACCGGGGAGCTGTTTTTT. This sequence encodes CASSLFSLSSTGELFF.

The V and J genes are TRBV4-1 and TRBJ2-7; 7 bases align to TRBD2. CDR1 is MGHRA and CDR2 is YSYEKL in the germline V gene. The J segment lost 3 bases and the V segment lost 0 bases, leaving 5 bases of the junction unmatched. This CDR3 has 15 residues. In DNA, the CDR3 is TGCGCCAGCAGCCAAGAGGGGCTAGCGGTCTACGAGCAGTACTTC. Its protein is CASSQEGLAVYEQYF.

The J gene is TRBJ2-2, the V gene TRBV27; TRBD2 agrees at 7 bases. The J segment lost 9 bases and the V segment lost 6 bases, leaving 10 bases of the junction unmatched. The CDR3 is made up of 14 amino acids. Germline CDR1 and CDR2: MNHEY and SMNVEV (reference sequence). This CDR3 is CASRHPGGDRELFF. DNA of the CDR3: TGTGCCAGCAGACACCCTGGGGGGGACCGGGAGCTGTTTTTT.

The V gene is TRBV11-2, the J gene TRBJ2-7; possibly TRBD2 for D (5 bases). V was clipped by 5 bases and J by 6 bases, with 14 bases between them. CDR1 and CDR2 from the germline V gene are SGHAT and FQNNGV. This CDR3 spans 13 amino acids. This CDR3 reads CASSDPGLSEQYF. CDR3 coding DNA: TGTGCCAGCAGCGATCCGGGATTGTCCGAGCAGTACTTC.

V usage is TRBV19 and J usage is TRBJ1-5; tentatively, D is TRBD1 (5 bases). Deletions cut 1 base from V and 5 bases from J, with 15 bases between. Germline V gene lookup returns CDR1 LNHDA and CDR2 SQIVND (reference sequence). The CDR3 contains 16 residues. The CDR3 is CASSIGPAGEDQPQHF. For the CDR3, the DNA is TGTGCCAGTAGTATAGGCCCCGCGGGGGAGGATCAGCCCCAGCATTTT. Using reference TRBV19 and TRBJ1-5 for the parts outside the CDR3, the full variable domain is DGGITQSPKYLFRKEGQNVTLSCEQNLNHDAMYWYRQDPGQGLRLIYYSQIVNDFQKGDIAEGYSVSREKKESFPLTVTSAQKNPTAFYLCASSIGPAGEDQPQHFGDGTRLSIL.

The CDR3 DNA reads TGTGCCAGCAGTTTTAGCGGGGGCGTTCTCCACAATGAGCAGTTCTTC. It is translated as CASSFSGGVLHNEQFF. The J gene is TRBJ2-1, the V gene TRBV9; TRBD2 aligns across 9 bases. J gave up 5 bases and V 5 bases, and 11 bases lay outside the gene matches. There are 16 residues in the CDR3. Germline CDR1 reads SGDLS; CDR2 reads YYNGEE.

The chain is built from TRBV10-3 and TRBJ2-7, with 12 bases identical to TRBD2. CDR1 is ENHRY and CDR2 is SYGVKD in the germline V gene. V was clipped by 10 bases and J by 2 bases; unmatched bases: 9. The CDR3 runs 15 residues. DNA of the CDR3: TGTGCCACCTTCCCGGGACTAGCGGGCCCCTACGAGCAGTACTTC. It yields the protein CATFPGLAGPYEQYF.

This clone was picked up one time. The CDR3 bases are TGTGCCAGCAGCGATGGGGCGGGACAGGGAACCTACGAGCAGTACTTC. Its translation is CASSDGAGQGTYEQYF. This chain connects TRBV9 to TRBJ2-7, with 9 nucleotides matching TRBD1. This CDR3 region has 16 residues. Germline V gene data show CDR1 as SGDLS and CDR2 as YYNGEE. Germline trimming cut 3 bases from V and 2 bases from J; bases unmatched to any gene: 9.

J is TRBJ1-2 and V is TRBV27, with TRBD1 identical over 8 bases. The trim removed 7 bases at V and 3 bases at J, leaving 7 bases unmatched. The CDR3 length is 14 residues. Germline values: CDR1 MNHEY, CDR2 SMNVEV (reference sequence). CDR3 sequence reads: CASTTGGSHYGYTF. The CDR3 bases are TGTGCCAGCACTACAGGGGGGAGTCACTATGGCTACACCTTC.

The chain carries TRBV5-6 and TRBJ1-1; no firm D call. This CDR3 comprises 12 residues. Germline V gene sequence: CDR1 SGHDT, CDR2 YYEEEE. The V end was cut by 3 bases, the J end by 3 bases, with 6 bases between. The CDR3 DNA reads TGTGCCAGCAGCTCCAGGTACACTGAAGCTTTCTTT. Protein product: CASSSRYTEAFF.

This clone was seen a single time. The chain links TRBV4-1 to TRBJ2-7, with D possibly TRBD1 on 5 matching bases. The length of the CDR3 is 15 residues. Germline CDR1 and CDR2: MGHRA and YSYEKL. Trimming cost V 4 bases and J 0 bases, with 13 bases left between them. The chain's CDR3 is CASSPADSSSYEQYF. CDR3 bases: TGCGCCAGCAGCCCAGCCGACAGCAGCTCCTACGAGCAGTACTTC.